This TCR beta chain was identified in a study of CD8 T cells in ankylosing spondylitis. Findings and caveats of the study: As for the disease-linked clones, they showed a CD8+ phenotype and occurred at relatively low frequencies in peripheral blood. Within ankylosing spondylitis blood, a TCR beta motif made up of seven to nine highly homologous variants appeared to be characteristic.

The CDR3 has 14 residues. CDR1 DFQATT and CDR2 SNEGSKA come from the germline V gene (reference sequence). The V end was cut by 6 bases, the J end by 0 bases, with 15 bases between. Many counts were recorded for this clonotype. What it binds is not known. Quantitative 5'-RACE was performed with molecular barcodes, and it yielded the TCR beta libraries. One entry per CDR3 protein results from TCRdb running MiXCR on the 5' RACE reads. This sample has about 140,000 distinct CDR3 sequences; about 8% occur once, and the top ten carry approximately 7%. This clonotype was sampled from a male donor with ankylosing spondylitis. The chain has TRBV20-1 and TRBJ2-7; the D gene is possibly TRBD1 (6 bases). Sequences were obtained from synovial fluid, either unsorted or a sorted T cell fraction (not recorded which). CDR3 coding DNA: TGCAGTGCCGAGTATACAGGGACCTCCTACGAGCAGTACTTC. Amino acids: CSAEYTGTSYEQYF.